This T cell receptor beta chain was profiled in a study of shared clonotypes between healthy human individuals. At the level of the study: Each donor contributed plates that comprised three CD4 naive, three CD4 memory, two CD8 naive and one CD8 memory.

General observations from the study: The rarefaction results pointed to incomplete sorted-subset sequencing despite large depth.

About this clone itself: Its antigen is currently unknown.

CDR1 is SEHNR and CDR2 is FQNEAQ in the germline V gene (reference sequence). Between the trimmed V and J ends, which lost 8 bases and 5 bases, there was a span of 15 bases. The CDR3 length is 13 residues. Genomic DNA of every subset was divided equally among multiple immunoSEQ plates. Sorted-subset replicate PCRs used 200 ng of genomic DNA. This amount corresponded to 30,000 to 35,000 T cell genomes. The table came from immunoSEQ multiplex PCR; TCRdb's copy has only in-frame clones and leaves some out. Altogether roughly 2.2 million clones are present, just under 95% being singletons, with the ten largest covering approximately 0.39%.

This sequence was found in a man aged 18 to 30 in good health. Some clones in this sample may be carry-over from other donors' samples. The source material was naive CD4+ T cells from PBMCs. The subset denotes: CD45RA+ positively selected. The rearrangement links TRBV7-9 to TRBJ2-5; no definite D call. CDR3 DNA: TGTGCCAGCGACCAAACAGCGACGGAGACCCAGTACTTC. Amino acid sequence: CASDQTATETQYF.